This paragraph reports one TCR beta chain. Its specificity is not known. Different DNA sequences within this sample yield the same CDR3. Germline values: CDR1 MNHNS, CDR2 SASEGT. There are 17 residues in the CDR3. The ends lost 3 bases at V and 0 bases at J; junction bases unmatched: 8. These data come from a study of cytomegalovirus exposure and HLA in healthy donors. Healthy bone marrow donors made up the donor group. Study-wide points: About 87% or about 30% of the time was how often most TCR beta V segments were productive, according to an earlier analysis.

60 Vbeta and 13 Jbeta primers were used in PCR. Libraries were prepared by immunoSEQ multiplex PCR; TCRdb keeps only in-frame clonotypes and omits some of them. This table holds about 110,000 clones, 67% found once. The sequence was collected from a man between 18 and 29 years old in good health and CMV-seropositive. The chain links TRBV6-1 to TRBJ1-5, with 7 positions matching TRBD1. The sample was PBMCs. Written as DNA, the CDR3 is TGTGCCAGCAGTGACCTGGGACAGACCTATAGCAATCAGCCCCAGCATTTT. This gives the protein CASSDLGQTYSNQPQHF.